These 17 T cell receptor beta chains were all obtained from the same sample, sequenced in a study of T cells in Graves' hyperthyroidism and ophthalmopathy (dated by TCRdb to between 2017 and 2020). Preparation of the library involved multiplex PCR. TCRdb names Illumina HiSeq 2000 as the instrument used. Amplification of TCR beta CDR3 regions was carried out from RNA transcripts. For the first round of RT-PCR on the TCR CDR3, the HTBI primer set was used together with the Qiagen OneStep RT-PCR kit. In TCRdb, the public reads were trimmed at Q25 with fastp and aligned with MiXCR, with productive beta chains retained. Each CDR3 protein appears once, grouped with its most common genes and DNA. The sample table records about 770,000 distinct CDR3 sequences; roughly 20% of these occur just once. 16% of the sample is taken by the ten largest. The sample was blood. The source of these receptors is a woman between 45 and 60 years old with Graves' hyperthyroidism that later progressed to Graves' ophthalmopathy.

This clonotype was counted ten times or more. The J gene is TRBJ2-7, the V gene TRBV20-1; no firm D call. V was clipped by 4 bases and J by 4 bases, with 14 bases between them. CDR3 size: 13 residues. Looked up from germline, CDR1 is DFQATT and CDR2 is SNEGSKA (reference sequence). The CDR3 DNA reads TGCAGTGCTAAATACCCTTACCGGTACGAGCAGTACTTC. It translates to CSAKYPYRYEQYF.

There are a few counts of this clonotype. The chain is built from TRBV20-1 and TRBJ2-7; D gene unclear. Germline CDR1 reads DFQATT; CDR2 reads SNEGSKA (reference sequence). V was shortened by 4 bases and J by 6 bases, with 10 bases between the two germline ends. This CDR3 comprises 11 residues. Written as DNA, the CDR3 is TGCAGTGCTATTCACGGGCCCGAGCAGTACTTC. Translating it yields CSAIHGPEQYF.

This chain links TRBV5-6 with TRBJ2-7; possible D gene TRBD2, 5 bases. V lost 2 bases and J lost 6, with 15 bases in between. The germline CDR1 and CDR2 sequences are SGHDT and YYEEEE. This CDR3 is 14 amino acids long. The CDR3 DNA is TGTGCCAGCAGCTTTAACTGGCTAGCTGTCGAGCAGTACTTC. Translated, it gives CASSFNWLAVEQYF.

This clonotype appeared many times. J is TRBJ1-1 and V is TRBV12-3 or TRBV12-4; D is undetermined. The length of the CDR3 is 15 residues. V lost 6 bases to trimming and J lost 3 bases, with 17 bases between them. CDR3 DNA: TGTGCCAGCAGCTCCCTCCTGGGGAGGTACACTGAAGCTTTCTTT. Residues: CASSSLLGRYTEAFF.

This clonotype was recorded at least ten times. The chain is built from TRBV7-2 and TRBJ2-7, with D possibly TRBD1 on 5 matching bases. Trimming removed 1 base at V and 5 bases at J, with 9 bases between. The germline CDR1 and CDR2 sequences are SGHTA and FQGNSA. This CDR3 has 13 residues. CDR3 sequence (DNA): TGTGCCAGCAGCTTAGAGCCAGGGAACGAGCAGTACTTC. Its protein product is CASSLEPGNEQYF.

This clonotype has a handful of counts. The V gene is TRBV6-8, the J gene TRBJ1-6; D uncertain. Trimming stripped 6 bases from V and 0 bases from J, with 15 bases between. Germline CDR1 is MNHGY and CDR2 is SAAAGT. The CDR3 is 17 amino acids. Here the CDR3 reads CASRKGPSSSYNSPLHF. CDR3 in DNA: TGTGCCAGCAGAAAAGGTCCCTCGAGCTCCTATAATTCACCCCTCCACTTT.

The chain links TRBV2 to TRBJ1-6; 8 positions agree with TRBD1. The CDR3 covers 13 residues. J was trimmed by 11 bases and V by 6 bases; bases with no gene match: 6. CDR1 is SNHLY, CDR2 FYNNEI, per germline. CDR3 DNA sequence: TGTGCCAGCAGGGGACAGGCCCTTCCACCCCTCCACTTT. Residues: CASRGQALPPLHF.

This clonotype showed up many times. The V call is TRBV7-3, the J call TRBJ2-7; D might be TRBD1 (6 bases). Germline CDR1 and CDR2: SGHTA and FQGTGA. There are 13 residues in the CDR3. Between the trimmed V and J ends, which lost 3 bases and 7 bases, there was a span of 13 bases. The CDR3 protein is CASSFTGTGEQYF. The DNA of the CDR3 is TGTGCCAGCAGCTTCACAGGAACAGGGGAGCAGTACTTC.

This clonotype was observed a few times. This sequence joins TRBV6-2 or TRBV6-3 and TRBJ1-2; D gene unclear. V shed 2 bases and J shed 4 bases, with 14 bases lying between them. The CDR3 consists of 15 residues. Germline assignment: CDR1 MNHEY and CDR2 SVGEGT. CDR3 nucleotides: TGTGCCAGCAGTTACGACGGAAGCGGGGTCTATGGCTACACCTTC. Protein product: CASSYDGSGVYGYTF.

The gene calls are TRBV20-1 and TRBJ1-5; 8 bases line up with TRBD1. V lost 6 bases to trimming and J lost 4 bases; unmatched junction nucleotides: 8. Per the germline V gene, CDR1 is DFQATT and CDR2 is SNEGSKA (reference sequence). The CDR3 loop spans 14 amino acids. The CDR3 region is CSASRQGPNQPQHF. The CDR3 nucleotides read TGCAGTGCCAGCCGACAGGGGCCAAATCAGCCCCAGCATTTT.

This clonotype was observed at least ten times. This rearrangement joins TRBV6-1 to TRBJ2-2; TRBD1 matches at 10 bases. Per germline, CDR1 MNHNS and CDR2 SASEGT. With 5 bases clipped from V and 7 bases from J, the junction kept 7 bases outside the gene matches. The CDR3 is 15 residues long. CDR3 sequence (DNA): TGTGCCAGCAGTCGGGGGGGACAGGGGATCGGGGAGCTGTTTTTT. Protein sequence: CASSRGGQGIGELFF.

The chain uses TRBV6-1 and TRBJ1-5, with unresolved D. Germline CDR1 MNHNS, CDR2 SASEGT. The V and J ends lost 6 bases and 2 bases respectively, with 8 bases between them. The CDR3 runs to 13 residues. The CDR3 DNA is TGTGCCAGCAGGAAAGGAGGCAATCAGCCCCAGCATTTT. It codes for CASRKGGNQPQHF.

This clonotype has at least ten counts. This rearrangement joins TRBV2 to TRBJ2-5; TRBD2 agrees at 9 bases. V gave up 4 bases and J gave up 5 bases; unmatched junction bases: 11. Germline values: CDR1 SNHLY, CDR2 FYNNEI. The CDR3 runs to 16 residues. The CDR3 coding sequence is TGTGCCAGCAGTGGCCGAACTAGCGGGTTGGGGGAGACCCAGTACTTC. Translating gives CASSGRTSGLGETQYF.

This clonotype was counted between two and nine times. This chain links TRBV12-3 or TRBV12-4 with TRBJ1-2; 10 bases are a match to TRBD1. Losses at the gene ends were 4 bases for V and 5 bases for J; bases not matched to a gene: 7. This CDR3 region has 15 residues. The CDR3 DNA follows: TGTGCCAGCAGTTGGGGGACAGGGGTAAAGTATGGCTACACCTTC. Protein: CASSWGTGVKYGYTF.

In this sample, this clonotype turned up many times. V is TRBV29-1 and J is TRBJ1-1; 8 bases fit TRBD1. The J segment lost 1 base and the V segment lost 2 bases, leaving 3 bases of the junction unmatched. The germline gives CDR1 SQVTM, CDR2 ANQGSEA. The CDR3 sequence is 14 residues long. CDR3 amino acids: CSVEPTGANTEAFF. The CDR3 DNA reads as TGCAGCGTTGAACCGACAGGGGCGAACACTGAAGCTTTCTTT.

This clonotype has at least ten counts. V is TRBV13 and J is TRBJ1-3; possibly TRBD1 for D (6 bases). CDR3 length equals 14 residues. V lost 3 bases, J lost 2 bases, and 8 bases lay in between. The V gene's germline CDR1 is PRHDT and CDR2 FYEKMQ (reference sequence). The CDR3 here is CASSFTGTGNTIYF. The DNA for the CDR3 is TGTGCCAGCAGCTTTACAGGGACTGGAAACACCATATATTTT.

This clonotype was counted ten times or more. This sequence joins TRBV12-5 and TRBJ2-7; weak D call: TRBD2 (6 bases). Looked up from germline, CDR1 is LGHNT and CDR2 is FRNRAP. The CDR3 sequence is 17 residues long. V lost 1 base, J lost 0 bases, and 16 bases lay in between. CDR3 bases: TGTGCTAGTGGTTTGGCGACTCGGGACTCCAGCTCCTACGAGCAGTACTTC. This sequence encodes CASGLATRDSSSYEQYF. Combining the CDR3 with reference TRBV12-5 and TRBJ2-7 gives the whole variable domain DARVTQTPRHKVTEMGQEVTMRCQPILGHNTVFWYRQTMMQGLELLAYFRNRAPLDDSGMPKDRFSAEMPDATLATLKIQPSEPRDSAVYFCASGLATRDSSSYEQYFGPGTRLTVT.